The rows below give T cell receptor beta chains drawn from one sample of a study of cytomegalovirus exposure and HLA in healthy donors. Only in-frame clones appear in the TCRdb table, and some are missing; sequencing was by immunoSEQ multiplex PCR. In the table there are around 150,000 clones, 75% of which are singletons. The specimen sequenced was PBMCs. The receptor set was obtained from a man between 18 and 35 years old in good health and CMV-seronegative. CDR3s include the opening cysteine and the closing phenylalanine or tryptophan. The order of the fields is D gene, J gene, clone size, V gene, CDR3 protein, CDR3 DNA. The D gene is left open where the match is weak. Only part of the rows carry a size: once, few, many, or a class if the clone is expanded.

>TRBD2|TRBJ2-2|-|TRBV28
CASSFLAGNSGELFF
TGTGCCAGCAGTTTTTTAGCGGGAAACTCGGGGGAGCTGTTTTTT
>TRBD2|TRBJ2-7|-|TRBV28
CASSLVGRDREQYF
TGTGCCAGCAGTTTGGTGGGGAGGGATCGCGAGCAGTACTTC
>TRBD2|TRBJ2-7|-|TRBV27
CASSLVASGGPGYEQYF
TGTGCCAGCAGTTTAGTGGCTAGCGGAGGGCCTGGGTACGAGCAGTACTTC
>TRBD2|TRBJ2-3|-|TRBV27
CASSREGLAGGDTQYF
TGTGCCAGCAGTAGGGAGGGCTTAGCGGGAGGAGATACGCAGTATTTT
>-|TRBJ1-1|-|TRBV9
CASSVNGMNTEAFF
TGTGCCAGCAGCGTAAACGGTATGAACACTGAAGCTTTCTTT
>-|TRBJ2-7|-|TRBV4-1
CASSHAGPDTYEQYF
TGCGCCAGCAGCCACGCGGGCCCCGACACCTACGAGCAGTACTTC
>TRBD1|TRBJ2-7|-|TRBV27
CASSPGTGVYEQYF
TGTGCCAGCAGTCCCGGGACAGGGGTCTACGAGCAGTACTTC
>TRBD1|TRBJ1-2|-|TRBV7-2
CASSLEEGARGYTF
TGTGCCAGCAGCTTAGAGGAGGGGGCTAGAGGCTACACCTTC
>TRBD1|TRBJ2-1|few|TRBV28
CASRPTGTGVYNEQFF
TGTGCCAGCAGACCAACCGGGACAGGGGTATACAATGAGCAGTTCTTC
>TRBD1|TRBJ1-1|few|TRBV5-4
CASSLGTGRAFF
TGTGCCAGCAGCTTGGGGACAGGGCGGGCTTTCTTT
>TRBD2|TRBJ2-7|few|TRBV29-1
CSVVLGGAYEQYF
TGCAGCGTAGTCCTCGGGGGGGCCTACGAGCAGTACTTC
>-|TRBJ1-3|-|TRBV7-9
CASSLRGVGNTIYF
TGTGCCAGCAGCTTAAGGGGTGTTGGAAACACCATATATTTT
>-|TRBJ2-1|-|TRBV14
CASSQATPNEQFF
TGTGCCAGCAGCCAAGCTACTCCCAATGAGCAGTTCTTC
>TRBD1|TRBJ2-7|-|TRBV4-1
CASSRGTGDAYEQYF
TGCGCCAGCAGCCGCGGGACAGGGGATGCCTACGAGCAGTACTTC
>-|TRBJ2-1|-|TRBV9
CASSVATYNEQFF
TGCGCCAGCAGCGTAGCCACCTACAATGAGCAGTTCTTC
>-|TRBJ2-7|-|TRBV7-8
CASSLARGVSYEQYF
TGTGCCAGCAGCTTAGCCAGGGGAGTCTCCTACGAGCAGTACTTC
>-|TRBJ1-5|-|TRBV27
CASSPLNQPQHF
TGTGCCAGCAGTCCTCTCAATCAGCCCCAGCATTTT
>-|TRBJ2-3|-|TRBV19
CASMRRGADTQYF
TGTGCCAGTATGAGAAGGGGCGCAGATACGCAGTATTTT
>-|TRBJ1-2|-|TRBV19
CASRERQDIYGYTF
TGTGCCAGTAGGGAACGACAGGATATCTATGGCTACACCTTC
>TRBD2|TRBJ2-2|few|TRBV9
CASSAISGRAGELFF
TGTGCCAGCAGCGCAATCAGCGGGAGGGCCGGGGAGCTGTTTTTT
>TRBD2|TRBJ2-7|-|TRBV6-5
CASTLAGVMDEQYF
TGTGCCAGCACCCTAGCGGGAGTAATGGACGAGCAGTACTTC
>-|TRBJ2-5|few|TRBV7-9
CSSSLVQGTHFETQYF
TGTTCCAGCAGCTTAGTACAAGGGACTCACTTTGAGACCCAGTACTTC
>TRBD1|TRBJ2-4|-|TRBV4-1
CASSQVGRTGNIQYF
TGCGCCAGCAGCCAAGTTGGAAGGACAGGGAACATTCAGTACTTC
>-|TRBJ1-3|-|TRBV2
CASRATGSGNTIYF
TGTGCCAGCAGGGCCACAGGATCTGGAAACACCATATATTTT
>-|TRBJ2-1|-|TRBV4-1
CASSQISRNEQFF
TGCGCCAGCAGCCAAATAAGTAGAAATGAGCAGTTCTTC
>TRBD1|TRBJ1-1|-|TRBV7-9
CASSLLAGGESEAFF
TGTGCCAGCAGCTTATTGGCAGGGGGCGAATCTGAAGCTTTCTTT
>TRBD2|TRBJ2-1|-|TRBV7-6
CASSLGGPPYNEQFF
TGTGCCAGCAGCTTGGGAGGGCCGCCCTACAATGAGCAGTTCTTC
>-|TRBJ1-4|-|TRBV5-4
CASSLAGRQLFF
TGTGCCAGCAGCTTGGCCGGGAGACAACTGTTTTTT
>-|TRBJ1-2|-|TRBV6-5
CASTRGFGYTF
TGTGCCTCCACACGGGGGTTTGGCTACACCTTC
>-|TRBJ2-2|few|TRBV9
CASSVGGTGELFF
TGTGCCAGCAGCGTAGGCGGGACCGGGGAGCTGTTTTTT
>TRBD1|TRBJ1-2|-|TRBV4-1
CASSQDWDRGGYTF
TGCGCCAGCAGCCAAGATTGGGACAGGGGAGGCTACACCTTC
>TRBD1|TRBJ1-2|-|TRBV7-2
CASSPRTGSGYGYTF
TGTGCCAGCAGCCCGCGGACAGGGTCGGGCTATGGCTACACCTTC
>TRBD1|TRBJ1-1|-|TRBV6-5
CASSYAGGGELAEAFF
TGTGCCAGCAGTTATGCAGGGGGCGGAGAATTGGCTGAAGCTTTCTTT
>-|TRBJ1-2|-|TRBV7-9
CASNPAGKGQETNYGYTF
TGTGCCAGCAACCCCGCGGGAAAGGGGCAGGAGACAAACTATGGCTACACCTTC
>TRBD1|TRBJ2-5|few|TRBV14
CASSQKGQGVETQYF
TGTGCCAGCAGCCAAAAGGGACAGGGCGTAGAGACCCAGTACTTC
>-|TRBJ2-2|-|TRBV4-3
CASSQDRGFANTGELFF
TGCGCCAGCAGCCAAGATCGGGGGTTCGCGAACACCGGGGAGCTGTTTTTT
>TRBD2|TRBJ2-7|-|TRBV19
CASSISGTAYEQYF
TGTGCCAGTAGTATTAGCGGGACTGCCTACGAGCAGTACTTC
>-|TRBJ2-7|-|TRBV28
CASSFAGAHEQYF
TGTGCCAGCAGTTTCGCGGGGGCCCACGAGCAGTACTTC
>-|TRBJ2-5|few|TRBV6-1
CASSENPGSQETQYF
TGTGCCAGCAGTGAAAATCCGGGTTCACAAGAGACCCAGTACTTC
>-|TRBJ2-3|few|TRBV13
CASSPPPAGDTQYF
TGTGCCAGCAGCCCCCCACCCGCCGGGGATACGCAGTATTTT
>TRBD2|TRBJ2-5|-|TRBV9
CASSAYGLAGQETQYF
TGTGCCAGCAGCGCCTACGGACTAGCGGGTCAAGAGACCCAGTACTTC
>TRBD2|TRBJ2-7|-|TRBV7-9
CSSSPPAWGGRYEQYF
TGTTCCAGCAGCCCTCCCGCCTGGGGGGGACGTTACGAGCAGTACTTC
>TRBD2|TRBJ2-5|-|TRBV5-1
CASSLGGLAEETQYF
TGCGCCAGCAGCTTGGGGGGACTAGCGGAAGAGACCCAGTACTTC
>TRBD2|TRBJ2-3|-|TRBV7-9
CAITRGLAGGMVADTQYF
TGTGCCATCACTAGAGGGCTAGCGGGGGGTATGGTCGCAGATACGCAGTATTTT
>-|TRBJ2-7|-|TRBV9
CASSVGASEGSYEQYF
TGTGCCAGCAGCGTAGGGGCTAGCGAAGGGTCCTACGAGCAGTACTTC
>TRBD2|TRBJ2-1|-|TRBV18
CASSHSGRIYNEQFF
TGTGCCAGCTCACATAGCGGGAGAATCTACAATGAGCAGTTCTTC
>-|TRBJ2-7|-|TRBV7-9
CASRPDRPYEQYF
TGTGCCAGCAGGCCTGACAGACCCTACGAGCAGTACTTC
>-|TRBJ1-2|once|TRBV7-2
CASSPGGVRGGGGYTF
TGTGCCAGCAGCCCCGGGGGGGTCAGGGGCGGGGGTGGCTACACCTTC
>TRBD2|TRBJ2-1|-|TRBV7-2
CASSLVLPASGSYNEQFF
TGTGCCAGCAGCCTCGTTCTCCCAGCTAGCGGGTCCTACAATGAGCAGTTCTTC
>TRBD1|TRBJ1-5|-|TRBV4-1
CASSQHWTGGASPQHF
TGCGCCAGCAGCCAGCATTGGACAGGGGGCGCTTCGCCCCAGCATTTT